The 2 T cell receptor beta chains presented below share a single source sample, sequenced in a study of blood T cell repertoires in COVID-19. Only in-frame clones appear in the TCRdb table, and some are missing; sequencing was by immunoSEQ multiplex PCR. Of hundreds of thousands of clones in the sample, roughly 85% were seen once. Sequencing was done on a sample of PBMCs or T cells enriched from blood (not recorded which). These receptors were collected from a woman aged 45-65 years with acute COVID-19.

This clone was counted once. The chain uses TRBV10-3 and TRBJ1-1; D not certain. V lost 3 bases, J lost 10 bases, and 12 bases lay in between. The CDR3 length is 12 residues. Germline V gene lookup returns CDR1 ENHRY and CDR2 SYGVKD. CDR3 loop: CAISDSWLGAFF. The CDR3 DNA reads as TGTGCCATCAGTGATAGCTGGCTTGGAGCTTTCTTT.

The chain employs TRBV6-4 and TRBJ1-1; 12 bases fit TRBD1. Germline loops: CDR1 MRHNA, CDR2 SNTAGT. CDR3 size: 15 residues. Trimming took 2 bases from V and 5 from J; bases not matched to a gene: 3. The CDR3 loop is CASSDGTGGRTEAFF. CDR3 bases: TGTGCCAGCAGTGACGGGACAGGGGGCAGAACTGAAGCTTTCTTT.